A single sample gave rise to the 11 T cell receptor beta chains below, sequenced in a study of cytomegalovirus exposure and HLA in healthy donors. A multiplex PCR was run with 60 Vbeta primers and 13 Jbeta primers. TCRdb keeps only in-frame clones here, not all; method: immunoSEQ multiplex PCR. Of over 75,000 clones listed, roughly 86% were seen once; the top ten hold approximately 10%. The specimen was PBMCs. The source of these receptors is a man aged 30 to 39 in good health and CMV-seropositive.

The chain carries TRBV9 and TRBJ2-1, with 10 bases identical to TRBD2. Trimming cost V 3 bases and J 1 base; bases outside gene matches: 7. This CDR3 comprises 17 residues. From germline, CDR1 is SGDLS and CDR2 YYNGEE. The CDR3 nucleotides are TGTGCCAGCAGCGGAACCGGACTAGCGGATTCCTACAATGAGCAGTTCTTC. Translating it yields CASSGTGLADSYNEQFF.

This clone was counted a single time. V gene TRBV11-3 combines with J gene TRBJ2-1; tentative D call: TRBD1 (5 bases). Trimming cost V 1 base and J 6 bases, with 7 bases left between them. Germline loops: CDR1 SGHNT, CDR2 YENEEA. The length of the CDR3 is 13 residues. Written as DNA, the CDR3 is TGTGCCAGCAGCTTAGGACAGACCAATGAGCAGTTCTTC. It specifies CASSLGQTNEQFF.

This clone was seen once. The genes are TRBV27 and TRBJ2-2; D may be TRBD2 (5 bases). Germline V lookup: CDR1 MNHEY, CDR2 SMNVEV (reference sequence). V was shortened by 7 bases and J by 2 bases, with 11 bases between the two germline ends. The CDR3 sequence is 14 residues long. The CDR3 is CASTGLENTGELFF. DNA for the CDR3: TGTGCCAGCACAGGACTGGAAAACACCGGGGAGCTGTTTTTT.

The chain's CDR3 is CASSYADKNIQYF. For the CDR3, the DNA is TGTGCCAGCAGTTACGCGGACAAAAACATTCAGTACTTC. V usage is TRBV6-6 and J usage is TRBJ2-4; D is undetermined. V dropped 2 bases and J dropped 3 bases, with 5 bases sitting between them. The CDR3 runs 13 residues. Per the germline V gene, CDR1 is MNHNY and CDR2 is SVGAGI (reference sequence).

V and J are TRBV5-8 and TRBJ2-7; 8 positions agree with TRBD1. The trim removed 4 bases at V and 2 bases at J, leaving 17 bases unmatched. The CDR3 is 18 residues long. Germline lookup yields CDR1 SGHTS and CDR2 YDEGEE. CDR3 sequence reads: CASSGGTGWPIETYEQYF. The CDR3 DNA reads as TGTGCCAGCAGCGGGGGGACAGGATGGCCGATTGAAACCTACGAGCAGTACTTC.

V gene TRBV5-6 combines with J gene TRBJ2-7, with D perhaps matching TRBD2 (5 bases). Germline CDR1 SGHDT, CDR2 YYEEEE. This CDR3 has 14 residues. Trimming removed 1 base from V and 0 bases from J, with 8 bases in between. The CDR3, as DNA: TGTGCCAGCAGCTTGACTGGGAGCTCCTACGAGCAGTACTTC. Its translation is CASSLTGSSYEQYF. Supplemented by reference TRBV5-6 and TRBJ2-7, the full variable domain reads DAGVTQSPTHLIKTRGQQVTLRCSPKSGHDTVSWYQQALGQGPQFIFQYYEEEERQRGNFPDRFSGHQFPNYSSELNVNALLLGDSALYLCASSLTGSSYEQYFGPGTRLTVT.

The CDR3 sequence: CASSFPSGNYEQYF. For the CDR3, the DNA is TGTGCCAGCAGCTTCCCCAGCGGAAACTACGAGCAGTACTTC. J is TRBJ2-7 and V is TRBV7-9; D perhaps matches TRBD2 (5 bases). CDR1 and CDR2 from the germline V gene are SEHNR and FQNEAQ (reference sequence). V lost 3 bases to trimming and J lost 3 bases, with 12 bases between them. The length of the CDR3 is 14 residues. The full variable domain, with the rest looked up from reference TRBV7-9 and TRBJ2-7, is DTGVSQNPRHKITKRGQNVTFRCDPISEHNRLYWYRQTLGQGPEFLTYFQNEAQLEKSRLLSDRFSAERPKGSFSTLEIQRTEQGDSAMYLCASSFPSGNYEQYFGPGTRLTVT.

Comment on this clone: This CDR3 is also generated by other DNA sequences in the sample. The chain employs TRBV6-1 and TRBJ2-1, with a possible D match to TRBD1 (6 bases). Trimming removed 6 bases at V and 0 bases at J, with 12 bases between. Germline CDR1 MNHNS, CDR2 SASEGT. This CDR3 is built from 15 residues. The CDR3 region has the DNA TGTGCCAGCAGAGTTGGACAGAGCTCCTACAATGAGCAGTTCTTC. It yields the protein CASRVGQSSYNEQFF.

This clone was counted between two and nine times. V gene TRBV27 combines with J gene TRBJ1-1; 8 bases align to TRBD1. Germline trimming cut 4 bases from V and 10 bases from J; bases unmatched to any gene: 14. CDR1 and CDR2 from the germline V gene are MNHEY and SMNVEV (reference sequence). This CDR3 has 15 residues. CDR3 sequence (DNA): TGTGCCAGCAGTTCCGGGACGCCCGGACAGGGAAGAGCTTTCTTT. Its protein product is CASSSGTPGQGRAFF.

A remark on this clone: One end of the junction does not line up with germline, which may come from a read error. The chain has TRBV7-9 and TRBJ2-1; 10 bases fit TRBD2. Germline V gene lookup returns CDR1 SEHNR and CDR2 FQNEAQ (reference sequence). There are 18 residues in the CDR3. CDR3 nucleotides: TGTGCCAGCAGCCTAGCCGCGGCCAGCGGGAGGGATTACAATGAGCAGTTCTTC. Protein sequence: CASSLAAASGRDYNEQFF.

The chain has TRBV5-6 and TRBJ1-1; 7 positions match TRBD1. Trimming removed 3 bases from V and 6 bases from J; junction bases left unmatched: 8. CDR3 length: 14 residues. Germline CDR1 reads SGHDT; CDR2 reads YYEEEE. DNA of the CDR3: TGTGCCAGCAGCTCGCCCGACAGGGCCCCTGAAGCTTTCTTT. It yields the protein CASSSPDRAPEAFF. Together with reference TRBV5-6 and TRBJ1-1, the CDR3 gives the full variable domain: DAGVTQSPTHLIKTRGQQVTLRCSPKSGHDTVSWYQQALGQGPQFIFQYYEEEERQRGNFPDRFSGHQFPNYSSELNVNALLLGDSALYLCASSSPDRAPEAFFGQGTRLTVV.